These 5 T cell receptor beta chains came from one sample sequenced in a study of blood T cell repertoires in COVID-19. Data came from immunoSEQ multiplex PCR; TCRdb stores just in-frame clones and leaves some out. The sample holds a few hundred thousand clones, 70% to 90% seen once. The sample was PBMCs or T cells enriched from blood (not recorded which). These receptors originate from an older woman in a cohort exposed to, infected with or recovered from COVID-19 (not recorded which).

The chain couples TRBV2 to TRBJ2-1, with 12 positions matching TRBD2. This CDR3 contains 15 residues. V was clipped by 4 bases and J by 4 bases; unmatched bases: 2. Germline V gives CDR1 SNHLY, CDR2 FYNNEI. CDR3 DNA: TGTGCCAGCAGTGTTGGGACTAGCGGGTACAATGAGCAGTTCTTC. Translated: CASSVGTSGYNEQFF.

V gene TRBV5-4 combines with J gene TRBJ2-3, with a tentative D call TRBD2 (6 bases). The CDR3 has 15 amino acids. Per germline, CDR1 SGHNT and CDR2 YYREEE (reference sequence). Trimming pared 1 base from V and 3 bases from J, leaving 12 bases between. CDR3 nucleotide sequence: TGTGCCAGCAGCTTGCCCGGGAGCAGGACAGATACGCAGTATTTT. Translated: CASSLPGSRTDTQYF.

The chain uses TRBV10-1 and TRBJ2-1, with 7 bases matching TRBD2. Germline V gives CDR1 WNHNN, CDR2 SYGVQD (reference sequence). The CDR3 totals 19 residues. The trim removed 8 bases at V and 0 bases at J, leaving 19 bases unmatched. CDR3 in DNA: TGCGCCAGCGCCCGGGAGGCAGGCGCTAGCGGTAGCTCCTACAATGAGCAGTTCTTC. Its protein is CASAREAGASGSSYNEQFF.

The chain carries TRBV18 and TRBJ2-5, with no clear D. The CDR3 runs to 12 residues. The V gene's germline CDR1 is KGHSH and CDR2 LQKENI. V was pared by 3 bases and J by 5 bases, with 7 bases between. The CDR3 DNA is TGTGCCAGCTCACCGATCGGGGAGACCCAGTACTTC. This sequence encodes CASSPIGETQYF. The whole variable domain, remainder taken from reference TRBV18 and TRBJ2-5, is NAGVMQNPRHLVRRRGQEARLRCSPMKGHSHVYWYRQLPEEGLKFMVYLQKENIIDESGMPKERFSAEFPKEGPSILRIQQVVRGDSAAYFCASSPIGETQYFGPGTRLLVL.

Here the CDR3 DNA reads TGTGCCAGCAGCTCCCTTTGGCGGGAGGGATTAAGGGGCAATGAGCAGTTCTTC. Its translation is CASSSLWREGLRGNEQFF. The V and J genes are TRBV5-6 and TRBJ2-1; 9 bases are shared with TRBD2. Germline CDR1 and CDR2: SGHDT and YYEEEE. Trimming took 3 bases from V and 6 from J; bases not matched to a gene: 16. The CDR3 sequence is 18 residues long.